These 8 T cell receptor beta chains came from one sample sequenced in a study of CD8 T cells in ankylosing spondylitis (TCRdb year 2017). Receptor libraries were prepared by 5' RACE. For sequencing, an Illumina HiSeq 2500 was employed. Starting from the raw public reads, TCRdb applied fastp trimming at Q25, assembled clones with MiXCR and retained in-frame beta chains. Every distinct CDR3 protein forms one entry, paired with its most common genes and DNA. This sample has hundreds of thousands of distinct CDR3 sequences in its table, and 20% of those were observed once. The ten most abundant clones make up 7.5% to 9.5% of the sample. Sample: blood, either unsorted or a sorted T cell fraction (not recorded which). The receptors stem from a male donor with ankylosing spondylitis or in good health (not recorded which).

This clonotype was observed a handful of times. The chain recombines TRBV5-1 with TRBJ2-3; 8 bases align to TRBD2. From germline, CDR1 is SGHRS and CDR2 YFSETQ. J lost 0 bases, V lost 0 bases, and 6 bases had no gene match. The CDR3 extends over 17 amino acids. DNA of the CDR3: TGCGCCAGCAGCTTGGTACCCGGGGGGGCTAGCACAGATACGCAGTATTTT. Translating gives CASSLVPGGASTDTQYF.

This chain links TRBV10-3 with TRBJ2-3, with 7 nucleotides matching TRBD1. CDR3 length: 15 amino acids. Trimming at V came to 3 bases and at J to 3 bases, leaving 6 bases not matched to a gene. Germline V gene data show CDR1 as ENHRY and CDR2 as SYGVKD. CDR3 sequence: CAISDRGKRTDTQYF. The CDR3 nucleotides are TGTGCCATCAGTGACAGGGGGAAAAGGACAGATACGCAGTATTTT.

Ten or more counts support this clonotype. This sequence joins TRBV12-3 or TRBV12-4 and TRBJ2-4; unclear D gene. This CDR3 spans 14 amino acids. V lost 6 bases to trimming and J lost 0 bases, with 9 bases between them. The CDR3 protein is CASRNRVAKNIQYF. CDR3 in DNA: TGTGCCAGCAGAAATAGGGTAGCCAAAAACATTCAGTACTTC.

This clonotype was found a few times. The chain employs TRBV2 and TRBJ1-5, with 9 bases fitting TRBD1. Trimming at V came to 5 bases and at J to 7 bases, leaving 6 bases not matched to a gene. There are 14 residues in the CDR3. Germline CDR1 reads SNHLY; CDR2 reads FYNNEI. The CDR3 is CASSYTGGEQPQHF. CDR3 nucleotide sequence: TGTGCCAGCAGTTACACAGGGGGCGAGCAGCCCCAGCATTTT.

This clonotype turned up a few times. This chain uses TRBV12-3 or TRBV12-4 with TRBJ1-2; no clear D. Trimming took off 4 bases at V and 11 bases at J, with 17 bases between the two ends. This CDR3 has 13 residues. This CDR3 reads CASSSTGPGSYTF. The CDR3, as DNA: TGTGCCAGCAGTTCTACCGGACCTGGAAGTTACACCTTC.

CDR3 sequence (DNA): TGTGCCAGCAGGATTATGGGGGAGACCCAGTACTTC. Translating it yields CASRIMGETQYF. The chain has TRBV5-5 and TRBJ2-5, with D unresolved. The germline CDR1 and CDR2 sequences are SGHKS and YYEKEE (reference sequence). V shed 5 bases and J shed 5 bases, with 10 bases lying between them. The CDR3 is made up of 12 amino acids. The whole variable domain, filled in from reference TRBV5-5 and TRBJ2-5, reads DAGVTQSPTHLIKTRGQQVTLRCSPISGHKSVSWYQQVLGQGPQFIFQYYEKEERGRGNFPDRFSARQFPNYSSELNVNALLLGDSALYLCASRIMGETQYFGPGTRLLVL.

This clonotype turned up a few times. The CDR3 coding sequence is TGTGCCAGCACTAAAAGCATCGGGACAGGGGGCACTGAAGCTTTCTTT. Its protein product is CASTKSIGTGGTEAFF. This chain joins TRBV28 and TRBJ1-1; 11 nucleotides match TRBD1. Germline V gene lookup returns CDR1 MDHEN and CDR2 SYDVKM. V lost 7 bases, J lost 4 bases, and 11 bases stayed unmatched. This CDR3 spans 16 amino acids.

This clonotype was picked up many times. This sequence joins TRBV12-3 or TRBV12-4 and TRBJ2-7; D may be TRBD1 (6 bases). Trimming shortened V by 5 bases and J by 0 bases, and 17 bases separated the two germline ends. The CDR3 spans 16 residues. The DNA of the CDR3 is TGTGCCAGCAGTCCCACCATGGGACACAGCTCCTACGAGCAGTACGTC. It is translated as CASSPTMGHSSYEQYV.